Presented here are 8 T cell receptor beta chains from one specimen sequenced in a study of blood T cell repertoires in COVID-19. Method: immunoSEQ multiplex PCR; TCRdb's copy keeps in-frame clones and lacks some. Among roughly 71,000 clones listed, over 65% were seen once. Sequencing input: peripheral blood. These receptors all stem from a woman aged 80 or older with acute or convalescent COVID-19.

This chain connects TRBV5-1 to TRBJ2-3, with D tentatively TRBD2 (5 bases). V was cut by 2 bases and J by 6 bases, with 16 bases left in between. The CDR3 runs 15 residues. Germline V gene data show CDR1 as SGHRS and CDR2 as YFSETQ. The CDR3 DNA follows: TGCGCCAGCAGCTTTGGCGCGGGTAAAGGGGATACGCAGTATTTT. It specifies CASSFGAGKGDTQYF.

The V call is TRBV30, the J call TRBJ1-1; the D gene is possibly TRBD1 (6 bases). Between the trimmed V and J ends, which lost 2 bases and 4 bases, there was a span of 14 bases. Germline V gene lookup returns CDR1 GTSNPN and CDR2 SVGIG (reference sequence). The length of the CDR3 is 14 residues. The CDR3 region has the DNA TGTGCCTGGAGTCCTCCCCGGGGGGCCACTGAAGCTTTCTTT. This codes for CAWSPPRGATEAFF. Full variable domain (remainder filled in from reference TRBV30 and TRBJ1-1): SQTIHQWPATLVQPVGSPLSLECTVEGTSNPNLYWYRQAAGRGLQLLFYSVGIGQISSEVPQNLSASRPQDRQFILSSKKLLLSDSGFYLCAWSPPRGATEAFFGQGTRLTVV.

This chain connects TRBV7-8 to TRBJ1-1; TRBD1 is a possible D gene (6 bases). The germline V gene has CDR1 SGHVS and CDR2 FQNEAQ. V lost 5 bases and J 3 bases, leaving 16 bases between the germline ends. The CDR3 runs 15 residues. The CDR3 nucleotides read TGTGCCAGCAGCCGAGGACAGAGTGGGTACACTGAAGCTTTCTTT. It translates to CASSRGQSGYTEAFF.

The chain employs TRBV19 and TRBJ2-3; D may be TRBD2 (6 bases). V was cut by 2 bases and J by 0 bases, with 12 bases left in between. This CDR3 contains 16 residues. Germline V gene data show CDR1 as LNHDA and CDR2 as SQIVND (reference sequence). Written as DNA, the CDR3 is TGTGCCAGTAGTATACGCGGGGCGGTTAGCACAGATACGCAGTATTTT. Its protein product is CASSIRGAVSTDTQYF.

This clone was seen only once. This chain connects TRBV19 to TRBJ2-1, with a weak D call TRBD2 (5 bases). V was shortened by 7 bases and J by 0 bases, with 13 bases between the two germline ends. The CDR3 has 15 amino acids. Germline loops: CDR1 LNHDA, CDR2 SQIVND (reference sequence). The CDR3 here is CASNRAAHSYNEQFF. The CDR3 region has the DNA TGTGCCAGTAACCGAGCGGCGCACTCCTACAATGAGCAGTTCTTC. Drawing the rest from reference TRBV19 and TRBJ2-1, the complete variable domain is DGGITQSPKYLFRKEGQNVTLSCEQNLNHDAMYWYRQDPGQGLRLIYYSQIVNDFQKGDIAEGYSVSREKKESFPLTVTSAQKNPTAFYLCASNRAAHSYNEQFFGPGTRLTVL.

This clone was detected once. The rearrangement joins TRBV6-2 or TRBV6-3 to TRBJ1-3, with TRBD1 matching 7 bases. The germline V gene has CDR1 MNHEY and CDR2 SVGEGT. The V and J ends lost 4 bases and 4 bases, in that order; junction bases with no gene match: 10. This CDR3 is 16 amino acids long. CDR3 bases: TGTGCCAGCAGTTCCCTGACAGGGACGGTCGGAAACACCATATATTTT. This gives the protein CASSSLTGTVGNTIYF.

J is TRBJ1-2 and V is TRBV6-5, with no clear D. Trimming stripped 5 bases from V and 3 bases from J, with 13 bases between. The CDR3 covers 14 residues. Germline CDR1 MNHEY, CDR2 SVGAGI. The CDR3: CASSLRGPDYGYTF. The DNA of the CDR3 is TGTGCCAGCAGTCTCCGGGGTCCGGACTATGGCTACACCTTC.

The J gene is TRBJ2-7, the V gene TRBV7-8, with 9 positions matching TRBD1. The V gene end was trimmed by 0 bases and the J gene end by 2 bases; junction bases not matched to a gene: 5. There are 16 residues in the CDR3. Per the germline V gene, CDR1 is SGHVS and CDR2 is FQNEAQ. CDR3 DNA sequence: TGTGCCAGCAGCTTAGCGATGGGACAGGGAGCCTACGAGCAGTACTTC. It encodes CASSLAMGQGAYEQYF.